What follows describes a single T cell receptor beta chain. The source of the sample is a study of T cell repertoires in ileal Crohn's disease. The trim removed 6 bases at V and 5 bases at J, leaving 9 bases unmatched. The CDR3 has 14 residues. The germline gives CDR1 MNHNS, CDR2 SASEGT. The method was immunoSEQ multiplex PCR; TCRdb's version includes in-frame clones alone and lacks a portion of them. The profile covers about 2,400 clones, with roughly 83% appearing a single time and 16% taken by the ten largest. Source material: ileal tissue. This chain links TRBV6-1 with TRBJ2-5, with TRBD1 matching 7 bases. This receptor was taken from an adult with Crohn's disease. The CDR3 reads CASRYRGEGETQYF. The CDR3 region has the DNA TGTGCCAGCAGGTACAGGGGCGAAGGTGAGACCCAGTACTTC.